Shown below are 14 T cell receptor beta chains from a single sample sequenced in a study of regulatory T cells in long-lasting Graves disease. The time point denotes: newly diagnosed GD, antithyroid drugs for less than 3 months. PBMC RNA was the source of the TCR library. Libraries of TCR beta came from iRepertoire HTBI primers plus Arm-PCR of CDR3 regions. MiXCR, applied by TCRdb to the multiplex PCR reads, yields one record per CDR3 protein. The sample lists hundreds of thousands of distinct CDR3 sequences; 16% were seen once. These records were also assigned to another study, of T cells in Graves' hyperthyroidism and ophthalmopathy.

The starting material was peripheral blood mononuclear cells (PBMCs), obtained at new diagnosis, from a patient treated with antithyroid drugs. The receptors were sampled from a woman aged 25 to 45 with Graves disease.

This clonotype has at least ten counts. The chain employs TRBV7-9 and TRBJ2-7, with D possibly TRBD2 on 5 matching bases. Between the trimmed V and J ends, which lost 5 bases and 5 bases, there was a span of 16 bases. The germline CDR1 and CDR2 sequences are SEHNR and FQNEAQ (reference sequence). The CDR3 runs 14 residues. CDR3 in amino acids: CASSPGGQVHEQYF. Written as DNA, the CDR3 is TGTGCCAGCAGCCCGGGCGGGCAGGTCCACGAGCAGTACTTC.

At least ten counts were recorded for this clonotype. V is TRBV12-3 or TRBV12-4 and J is TRBJ2-5; no clear D gene. CDR3 length equals 16 residues. V lost 3 bases, J lost 5 bases, and 19 bases lay in between. The CDR3 is CASSFILGSTAETQYF. In DNA form, the CDR3 reads TGTGCCAGCAGTTTTATTCTTGGGTCAACAGCTGAGACCCAGTACTTC.

There are many counts of this clonotype. The chain joins TRBV2 to TRBJ2-3; D is uncertain. This CDR3 comprises 12 residues. V was cut by 1 base and J by 5 bases, with 4 bases left in between. Germline V CDR1 and CDR2: SNHLY, FYNNEI. As DNA, the CDR3 is TGTGCCAGCAGTGAAGGCGTAGATACGCAGTATTTT. As protein: CASSEGVDTQYF. The complete variable domain, with remaining parts taken from reference TRBV2 and TRBJ2-3, reads EPEVTQTPSHQVTQMGQEVILRCVPISNHLYFYWYRQILGQKVEFLVSFYNNEISEKSEIFDDQFSVERPDGSNFTLKIRSTKLEDSAMYFCASSEGVDTQYFGPGTRLTVL.

This clonotype has at least ten counts. CDR3: CASRAGHTGELFF. In nucleotides, the CDR3 is TGTGCCAGCAGGGCCGGGCACACCGGGGAGCTGTTTTTT. The rearrangement uses TRBV2 and TRBJ2-2; D ambiguous. CDR1 SNHLY and CDR2 FYNNEI come from the germline V gene. The CDR3 extends over 13 amino acids. Trimming pared 6 bases from V and 3 bases from J, leaving 8 bases between.

This clonotype was seen many times. The chain carries TRBV12-3 or TRBV12-4 and TRBJ2-1; D not resolved. The CDR3 loop spans 13 amino acids. Trimming shortened V by 4 bases and J by 8 bases, and 12 bases separated the two germline ends. CDR3 sequence: CASSWVEDDEQFF. CDR3 coding DNA: TGTGCCAGCAGTTGGGTCGAGGACGATGAGCAGTTCTTC.

This clonotype was detected ten times or more. The rearrangement links TRBV29-1 to TRBJ1-1; the D gene is possibly TRBD1 (6 bases). V was shortened by 2 bases and J by 1 base, with 11 bases between the two germline ends. The CDR3 runs 14 residues. Germline CDR1 and CDR2: SQVTM and ANQGSEA. The CDR3 is CSVELGAQNTEAFF. The CDR3 bases are TGCAGCGTTGAACTGGGGGCGCAGAACACTGAAGCTTTCTTT.

The sample holds many counts of this clonotype. The chain employs TRBV7-2 and TRBJ2-1; 13 positions match TRBD2. The CDR3 runs to 16 residues. From germline, CDR1 is SGHTA and CDR2 FQGNSA. Trimming removed 1 base from V and 7 bases from J; junction bases left unmatched: 4. The CDR3, as DNA: TGTGCCAGCAGCTTAGTGGGGACTAGCGGGATAAATGAGCAGTTCTTC. The encoded protein is CASSLVGTSGINEQFF.

In regard to this clonotype: The junction differs from germline at one of its ends, possibly a read error. V usage is TRBV27 and J usage is TRBJ2-7, with 7 bases aligning to TRBD1. The CDR3 is 13 amino acids. Per germline, CDR1 MNHEY and CDR2 SMNVEV (reference sequence). As DNA, the CDR3 is TGTGCCAGCACCAGGGACAGAGTTCCCGCCGCGGACTTC. It specifies CASTRDRVPAADF.

This clonotype was counted ten times or more. The rearrangement joins TRBV2 to TRBJ2-3; 11 bases align to TRBD2. The V gene's germline CDR1 is SNHLY and CDR2 FYNNEI. The CDR3 has 14 residues. V gave up 7 bases and J gave up 5 bases; unmatched junction bases: 5. The DNA for the CDR3 is TGTGCCAGCAATTTAGCGGGAGGGATAGATACGCAGTATTTT. Protein product: CASNLAGGIDTQYF.

This clonotype was observed at least ten times. The J gene is TRBJ1-2, the V gene TRBV13; possible D gene TRBD1, 5 bases. Germline V gene data show CDR1 as PRHDT and CDR2 as FYEKMQ (reference sequence). The CDR3 totals 14 residues. The V and J ends lost 0 bases and 4 bases respectively, with 9 bases between them. CDR3 DNA: TGTGCCAGCAGCTTAGGACAGGTGGGCTATGGCTACACCTTC. This translates into CASSLGQVGYGYTF.

The chain recombines TRBV20-1 with TRBJ2-7; D unclear. CDR1 and CDR2 (germline): DFQATT, SNEGSKA (reference sequence). The CDR3 extends over 14 amino acids. Deletions cut 3 bases from V and 0 bases from J, with 12 bases between. The CDR3 sequence: CSASIVDSSYEQYF. CDR3 sequence (DNA): TGCAGTGCTAGCATCGTTGATAGCTCCTACGAGCAGTACTTC.

About this clonotype: A clone one base away is much larger, so this may be a read error. The chain links TRBV6-1 to TRBJ2-7, with 8 bases matching TRBD1. The V gene's germline CDR1 is MNHNS and CDR2 SASEGT. V was pared by 7 bases and J by 1 base, with 9 bases of the junction left unmatched. The CDR3 covers 15 residues. The CDR3 loop reads CASTGVDRASYEQYF. The CDR3 nucleotides are TGTGCCAGCACCGGGGTGGACAGGGCTTCCTACGAGCAGTACTTC.

A remark on this clonotype: A much larger clone differs from this one at a single base, so this may be a read error. V gene TRBV7-2 combines with J gene TRBJ2-6; D is unclear. This CDR3 is 13 amino acids long. Deletions cut 8 bases from V and 3 bases from J, with 8 bases between. Germline V gene lookup returns CDR1 SGHTA and CDR2 FQGNSA. Written as DNA, the CDR3 is TGTGCCAGCTTGACCCATGGGGCCAACGTCCTGACTTTC. Its translation: CASLTHGANVLTF. The whole variable domain, remainder taken from reference TRBV7-2 and TRBJ2-6, is GAGVSQSPSNKVTEKGKDVELRCDPISGHTALYWYRQSLGQGLEFLIYFQGNSAPDKSGLPSDRFSAERTGGSVSTLTIQRTQQEDSAVYLCASLTHGANVLTFGAGSRLTVL.

This clonotype was detected ten times or more. This sequence joins TRBV28 and TRBJ2-7; tentatively, D is TRBD1 (5 bases). CDR1 and CDR2 (germline): MDHEN, SYDVKM. Trimming cost V 2 bases and J 3 bases, with 11 bases left between them. The CDR3 length is 14 residues. CDR3 protein: CASSLGAAGYEQYF. In DNA form, the CDR3 reads TGTGCCAGCAGTTTAGGGGCGGCCGGCTACGAGCAGTACTTC.